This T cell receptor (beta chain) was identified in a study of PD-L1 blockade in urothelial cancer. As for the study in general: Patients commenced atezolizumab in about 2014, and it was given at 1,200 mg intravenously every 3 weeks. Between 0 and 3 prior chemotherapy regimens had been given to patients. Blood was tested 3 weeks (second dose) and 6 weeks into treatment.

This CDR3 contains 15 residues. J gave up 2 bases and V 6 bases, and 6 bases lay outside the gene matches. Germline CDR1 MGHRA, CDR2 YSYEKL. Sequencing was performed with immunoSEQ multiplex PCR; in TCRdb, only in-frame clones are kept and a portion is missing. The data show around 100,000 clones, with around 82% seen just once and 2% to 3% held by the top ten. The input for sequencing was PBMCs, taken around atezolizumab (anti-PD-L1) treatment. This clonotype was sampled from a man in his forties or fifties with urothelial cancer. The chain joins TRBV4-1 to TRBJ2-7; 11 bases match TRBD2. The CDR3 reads CASSVAGGSPYEQYF. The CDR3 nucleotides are TGCGCCAGCAGTGTAGCGGGAGGGTCCCCCTACGAGCAGTACTTC.